This T cell receptor (beta chain) originates from a study of PD-1 blockade in classical Hodgkin lymphoma. Study findings and constraints: Complete responders' diversity at baseline resembled that of newly diagnosed patients.

Autologous stem cell transplantation was followed by relapse in every patient, and brentuximab vedotin exposure varied. When best responses were assessed, they were complete response, partial response or progressive disease. This clone is a singleton in its sample. The antigen is undetermined. TCRdb's table, derived via immunoSEQ multiplex PCR, lists solely in-frame clones and lacks some. This sample carries approximately 99,000 clones, 80% to 90% of them seen once, and the ten largest clones take 15% to 20%. Germline V gene sequence: CDR1 LGHNA, CDR2 YSLEER. The CDR3 sequence is 16 residues long. V lost 4 bases and J 3 bases, leaving 15 bases between the germline ends.

The sample was peripheral blood mononuclear cells (PBMCs), taken before the second cycle of nivolumab. This chain connects TRBV4-3 to TRBJ1-4, with D possibly TRBD1 on 6 matching bases. The clonotype originates from a human donor with classical Hodgkin lymphoma. The CDR3: CASSPYLGHPNEKLFF. The CDR3 nucleotides are TGCGCCAGCAGCCCGTATTTGGGACACCCTAATGAAAAACTGTTTTTT.